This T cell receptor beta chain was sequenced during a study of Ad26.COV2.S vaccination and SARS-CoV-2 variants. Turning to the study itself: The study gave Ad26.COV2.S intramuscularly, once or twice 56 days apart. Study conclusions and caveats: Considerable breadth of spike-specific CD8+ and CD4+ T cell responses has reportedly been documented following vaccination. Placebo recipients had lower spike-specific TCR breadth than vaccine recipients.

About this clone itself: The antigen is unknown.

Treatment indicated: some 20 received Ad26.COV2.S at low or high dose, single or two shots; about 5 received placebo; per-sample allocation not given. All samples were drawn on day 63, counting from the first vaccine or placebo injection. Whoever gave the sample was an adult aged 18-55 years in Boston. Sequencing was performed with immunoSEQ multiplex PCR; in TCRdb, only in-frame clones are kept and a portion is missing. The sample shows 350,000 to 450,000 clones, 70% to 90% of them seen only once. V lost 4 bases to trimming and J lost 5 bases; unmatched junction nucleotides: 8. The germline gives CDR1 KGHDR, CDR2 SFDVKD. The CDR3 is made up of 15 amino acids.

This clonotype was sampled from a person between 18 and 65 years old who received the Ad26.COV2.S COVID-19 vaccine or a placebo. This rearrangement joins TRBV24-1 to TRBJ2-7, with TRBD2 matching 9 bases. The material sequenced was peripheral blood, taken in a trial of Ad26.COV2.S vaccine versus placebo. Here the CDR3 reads CATSDPGTSKHEQYF. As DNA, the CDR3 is TGTGCCACCAGTGACCCCGGGACTAGCAAGCACGAGCAGTACTTC.